This record concerns one TCR beta chain sequence. Its target is not known. This specimen belongs to a study of T cell responses to AZD1222 COVID-19 vaccine. TCRdb's copy holds only in-frame clones and misses some; the assay was immunoSEQ multiplex PCR. The sample includes about 120,000 clones, 65% to 90% of them seen just once. V shed 6 bases, J shed 5 bases, and the junction held 6 bases outside the gene matches. This CDR3 region has 13 residues. Germline-derived CDR1 and CDR2 are MNHEY and SVGAGI. The study, taken as a whole, reports: Unmutated variant regions are reportedly targeted by nearly half of spike-specific TCRs. Donors skewed white British and female; clonal diversity was possibly underestimated. Repertoire collection took place solely once the T cell response had peaked. Mapped onto spike, vaccine-associated CD4 TCRs spanned it and were dominant at 160-218 and 743-854.

Source: peripheral blood, taken 28 days after the second AZD1222 dose. The receptor comes from an adult who received the AZD1222 COVID-19 vaccine. The chain recombines TRBV6-5 with TRBJ1-2; 7 positions match TRBD1. The CDR3 sequence: CASSFGTEYGYTF. CDR3 nucleotides: TGTGCCAGCAGCTTCGGGACAGAATATGGCTACACCTTC.